What follows describes a single TCR beta chain. The target antigen is unknown. This specimen belongs to a study of cytomegalovirus exposure and HLA in healthy donors. The study, taken as a whole, reports: TCR sequences were mostly rare, though some public TCRs occurred in many donors.

TCRdb's copy holds only in-frame clones and misses some; the assay was immunoSEQ multiplex PCR. The sample comprises 220,000 or so clones, approximately 87% of which are singletons, and 4.5% to 6% rests with the top ten. While the first cohort had about 610 subjects, the donors belonged to the separate validation cohort of about 120 subjects. CDR3 length: 11 residues. V was cut by 7 bases and J by 2 bases, with 8 bases left in between. The germline V gene has CDR1 SQVTM and CDR2 ANQGSEA. The sample comprised PBMCs. This sequence was found in a woman between 18 and 30 years old in good health and CMV-seronegative. V is TRBV29-1 and J is TRBJ1-2, with unresolved D. Here the CDR3 reads CSGRVNYGYTF. The CDR3 bases are TGCAGCGGTCGGGTAAACTATGGCTACACCTTC.